This T cell receptor (beta chain) appears in the sequencing data of a study of blood T cell repertoires in COVID-19. The table lists this clone with a count of one. V shed 0 bases and J shed 0 bases, with 12 bases lying between them. From germline, CDR1 is SGHDT and CDR2 YYEEEE. The CDR3 sequence is 16 residues long. In the original analysis: Amplified reference gene primers provided the basis for estimating nucleated cell counts. The protocol was immunoSEQ multiplex PCR, while the TCRdb copy is restricted to in-frame clones and leaves out a portion. V, J and clone size were drawn from that table, and D and trimming were deduced from the DNA. The sample has 150,000 or so clones, approximately 91% seen once.

The clonotype was recovered from a human donor in a cohort sampled during active COVID-19. The chain has TRBV5-6 and TRBJ1-2; weak D call: TRBD1 (6 bases). Sequenced input: peripheral blood. The DNA of the CDR3 is TGTGCCAGCAGCTTGGTGGGGGCATCTCCTAACTATGGCTACACCTTC. As protein: CASSLVGASPNYGYTF.